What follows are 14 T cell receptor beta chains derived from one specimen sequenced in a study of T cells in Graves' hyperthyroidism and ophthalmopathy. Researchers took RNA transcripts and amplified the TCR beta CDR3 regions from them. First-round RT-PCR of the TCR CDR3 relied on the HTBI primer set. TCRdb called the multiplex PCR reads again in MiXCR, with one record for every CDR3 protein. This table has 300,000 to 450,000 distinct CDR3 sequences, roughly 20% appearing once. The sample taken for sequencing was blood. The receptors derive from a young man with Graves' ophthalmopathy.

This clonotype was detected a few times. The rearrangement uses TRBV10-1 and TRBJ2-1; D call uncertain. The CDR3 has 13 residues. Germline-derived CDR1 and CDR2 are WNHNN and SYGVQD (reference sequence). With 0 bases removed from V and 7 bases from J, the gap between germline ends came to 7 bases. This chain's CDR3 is CASSESRVNEQFF. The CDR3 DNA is TGCGCCAGCAGTGAGTCTCGGGTTAATGAGCAGTTCTTC.

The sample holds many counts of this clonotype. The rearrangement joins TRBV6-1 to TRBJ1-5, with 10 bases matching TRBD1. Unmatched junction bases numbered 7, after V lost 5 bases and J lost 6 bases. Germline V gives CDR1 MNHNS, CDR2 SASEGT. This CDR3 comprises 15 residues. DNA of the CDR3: TGTGCCAGCAGTCCGACAGGGGGCGAGGGTCAGCCCCAGCATTTT. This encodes CASSPTGGEGQPQHF.

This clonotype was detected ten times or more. The CDR3 region has the DNA TGTGCCAGCAGTTTTTCCATATTGAGCGGGGAGCTGTTTTTT. It is translated as CASSFSILSGELFF. This chain joins TRBV27 and TRBJ2-2, with D unresolved. The CDR3 covers 14 residues. V was pared by 3 bases and J by 7 bases, with 12 bases between. CDR1 and CDR2 from the germline V gene are MNHEY and SMNVEV (reference sequence).

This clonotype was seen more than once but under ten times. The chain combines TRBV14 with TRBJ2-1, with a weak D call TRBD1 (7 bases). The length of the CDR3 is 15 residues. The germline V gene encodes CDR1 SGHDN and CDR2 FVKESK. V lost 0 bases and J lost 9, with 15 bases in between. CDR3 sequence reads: CASSQDVRGRGEQFF. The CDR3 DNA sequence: TGTGCCAGCAGCCAAGATGTGAGGGGGCGGGGTGAGCAGTTCTTC. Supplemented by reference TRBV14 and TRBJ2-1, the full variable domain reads EAGVTQFPSHSVIEKGQTVTLRCDPISGHDNLYWYRRVMGKEIKFLLHFVKESKQDESGMPNNRFLAERTGGTYSTLKVQPAELEDSGVYFCASSQDVRGRGEQFFGPGTRLTVL.

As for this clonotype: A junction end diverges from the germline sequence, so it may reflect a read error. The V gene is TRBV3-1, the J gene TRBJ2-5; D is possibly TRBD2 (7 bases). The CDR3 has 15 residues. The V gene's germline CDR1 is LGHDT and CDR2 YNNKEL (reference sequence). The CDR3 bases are TGTGCCAGCACCCAATTGGCGGGGGCCGGGGAGACCCAGTACTTC. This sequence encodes CASTQLAGAGETQYF.

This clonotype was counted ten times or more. The CDR3 is CATSRQGSDTGELFF. In nucleotides, the CDR3 is TGTGCCACCAGTCGGCAGGGGAGTGACACCGGGGAGCTGTTTTTT. The genes are TRBV24-1 and TRBJ2-2, with D possibly TRBD1 on 6 matching bases. V was pared by 6 bases and J by 3 bases, with 13 bases between. From germline, CDR1 is KGHDR and CDR2 SFDVKD. There are 15 residues in the CDR3.

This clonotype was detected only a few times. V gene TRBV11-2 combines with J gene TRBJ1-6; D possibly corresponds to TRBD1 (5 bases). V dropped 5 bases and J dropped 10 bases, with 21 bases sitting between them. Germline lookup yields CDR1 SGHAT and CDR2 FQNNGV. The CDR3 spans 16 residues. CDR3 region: CASSHLQGPRGSPLHF. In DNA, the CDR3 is TGTGCCAGCAGCCACCTCCAGGGCCCCCGGGGGTCACCCCTCCACTTT. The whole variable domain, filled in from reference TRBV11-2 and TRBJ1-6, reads EAGVAQSPRYKIIEKRQSVAFWCNPISGHATLYWYQQILGQGPKLLIQFQNNGVVDDSQLPKDRFSAERLKGVDSTLKIQPAKLEDSAVYLCASSHLQGPRGSPLHFGNGTRLTVT.

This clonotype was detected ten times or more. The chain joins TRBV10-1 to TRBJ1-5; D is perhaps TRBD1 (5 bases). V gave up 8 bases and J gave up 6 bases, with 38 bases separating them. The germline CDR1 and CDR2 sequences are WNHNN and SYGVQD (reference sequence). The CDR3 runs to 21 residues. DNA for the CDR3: TGCGCCAGCCATAGGGCAGGGAGGGGTCGTCTGGTTTGTTGGGATGTTCAGCCCCAGCATTTT. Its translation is CASHRAGRGRLVCWDVQPQHF.

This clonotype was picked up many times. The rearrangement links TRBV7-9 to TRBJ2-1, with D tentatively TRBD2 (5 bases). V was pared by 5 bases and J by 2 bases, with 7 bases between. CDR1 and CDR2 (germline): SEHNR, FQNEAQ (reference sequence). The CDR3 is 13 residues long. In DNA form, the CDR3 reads TGTGCCAGCAGCCTCGGGGCCTACAATGAGCAGTTCTTC. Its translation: CASSLGAYNEQFF.

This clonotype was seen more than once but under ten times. CDR3 in amino acids: CATSRQAADYEQYF. The CDR3 DNA sequence: TGTGCCACCAGCAGACAAGCGGCCGACTACGAGCAGTACTTC. V usage is TRBV15 and J usage is TRBJ2-7, with D possibly being TRBD2 (5 bases). Deletions cut 2 bases from V and 3 bases from J, with 11 bases between. CDR1 and CDR2 (germline): LNHNV, YYDKDF (reference sequence). The CDR3 consists of 14 residues.

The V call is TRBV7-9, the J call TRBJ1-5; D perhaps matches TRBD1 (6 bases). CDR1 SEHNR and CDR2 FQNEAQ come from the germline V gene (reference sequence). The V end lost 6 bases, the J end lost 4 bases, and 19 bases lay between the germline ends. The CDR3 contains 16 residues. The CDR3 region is CASSPTGTRKNQPQHF. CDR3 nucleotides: TGTGCCAGCAGTCCGACCGGGACAAGGAAAAATCAGCCCCAGCATTTT.

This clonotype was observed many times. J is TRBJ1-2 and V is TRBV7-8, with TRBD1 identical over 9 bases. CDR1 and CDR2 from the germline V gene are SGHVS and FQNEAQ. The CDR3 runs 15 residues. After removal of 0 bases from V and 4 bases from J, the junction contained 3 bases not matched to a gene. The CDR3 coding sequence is TGTGCCAGCAGCTTAGCCGGGACAGGGATCTATGGCTACACCTTC. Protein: CASSLAGTGIYGYTF. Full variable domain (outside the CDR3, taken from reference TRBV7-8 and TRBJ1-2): GAGVSQSPRYKVAKRGQDVALRCDPISGHVSLFWYQQALGQGPEFLTYFQNEAQLDKSGLPSDRFFAERPEGSVSTLKIQRTQQEDSAVYLCASSLAGTGIYGYTFGSGTRLTVV.

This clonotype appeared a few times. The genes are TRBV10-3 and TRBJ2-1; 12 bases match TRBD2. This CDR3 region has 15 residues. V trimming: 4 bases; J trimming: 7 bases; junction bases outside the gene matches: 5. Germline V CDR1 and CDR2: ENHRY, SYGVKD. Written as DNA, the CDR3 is TGTGCCATCAGTGGGACTAGCGGGGACTCGAATGAGCAGTTCTTC. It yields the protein CAISGTSGDSNEQFF.

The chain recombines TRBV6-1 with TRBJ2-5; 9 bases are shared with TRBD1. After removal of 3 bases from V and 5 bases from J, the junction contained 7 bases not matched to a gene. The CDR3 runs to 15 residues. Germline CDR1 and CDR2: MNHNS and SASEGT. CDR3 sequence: CASSDGQGRFETQYF. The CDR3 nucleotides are TGTGCCAGCAGTGACGGACAGGGGAGGTTTGAGACCCAGTACTTC.